The 9 T cell receptor beta chains presented below share a single source sample, sequenced in a study of shared clonotypes between healthy human individuals. TCRdb keeps only in-frame clones here, not all; method: immunoSEQ multiplex PCR. The sample comprises some 1,600,000 clones, 98% of which are singletons, and around 0.47% rests with the top ten. Sequencing was carried out using naive CD4+ T cells sorted from blood. Subset meaning: CD45RA+ positively selected. These receptors came from a man aged 30-40 years in good health.

The J gene is TRBJ2-6, the V gene TRBV10-3, with D perhaps being TRBD1 or TRBD2 (6 bases each). The CDR3 sequence is 17 residues long. Trimming removed 4 bases from V and 3 bases from J, with 16 bases in between. CDR1 is ENHRY, CDR2 SYGVKD, per germline. Here the CDR3 DNA reads TGTGCCATCAGTGCCACCCGAAGGGGGGATGGGGCCAACGTCCTGACTTTC. Amino acid sequence: CAISATRRGDGANVLTF.

The rearrangement joins TRBV9 to TRBJ2-5; no definite D call. The CDR3 contains 13 residues. CDR1 is SGDLS, CDR2 YYNGEE, per germline. V lost 0 bases and J lost 5, with 8 bases in between. Written as DNA, the CDR3 is TGTGCCAGCAGCGTAGGACCGTCGGAGACCCAGTACTTC. Protein sequence: CASSVGPSETQYF.

The V gene is TRBV5-1, the J gene TRBJ2-3; no reliable D call. Germline CDR1 and CDR2: SGHRS and YFSETQ. The CDR3 has 15 residues. The ends were cut back, 0 bases at V and 6 bases at J, with 14 bases in the middle. The CDR3 bases are TGCGCCAGCAGCTTGGGGGGAACCCGCGAGGATACGCAGTATTTT. As protein: CASSLGGTREDTQYF.

The rearrangement joins TRBV10-2 to TRBJ2-7; D unresolved. The germline V gene encodes CDR1 WSHSY and CDR2 SAAADI. This CDR3 spans 12 amino acids. V was cut by 0 bases and J by 5 bases, with 5 bases left in between. The CDR3: CASSESRDEQYF. CDR3 sequence (DNA): TGCGCCAGCAGTGAGTCTCGCGACGAGCAGTACTTC.

Concerning this clone: Other DNA sequences within the sample encode an identical CDR3. V and J are TRBV7-9 and TRBJ2-1; the D is unclear. Per germline, CDR1 SEHNR and CDR2 FQNEAQ (reference sequence). Trimming removed 4 bases from V and 4 bases from J, with 8 bases in between. CDR3 length: 13 residues. The CDR3 spells CASSSGLYNEQFF. Here the CDR3 DNA reads TGTGCCAGCAGCTCCGGGCTTTACAATGAGCAGTTCTTC. Combining the CDR3 with reference TRBV7-9 and TRBJ2-1 gives the whole variable domain DTGVSQNPRHKITKRGQNVTFRCDPISEHNRLYWYRQTLGQGPEFLTYFQNEAQLEKSRLLSDRFSAERPKGSFSTLEIQRTEQGDSAMYLCASSSGLYNEQFFGPGTRLTVL.

The V and J genes are TRBV7-9 and TRBJ1-1, with 7 bases lining up with TRBD1. Germline V lookup: CDR1 SEHNR, CDR2 FQNEAQ (reference sequence). This CDR3 region has 15 residues. Germline trimming cut 5 bases from V and 2 bases from J; bases unmatched to any gene: 8. The CDR3 region has the DNA TGTGCCAGCAGCCGACCCGGACAGGCCAACACTGAAGCTTTCTTT. Its protein product is CASSRPGQANTEAFF. Full variable domain (outside the CDR3, taken from reference TRBV7-9 and TRBJ1-1): DTGVSQNPRHKITKRGQNVTFRCDPISEHNRLYWYRQTLGQGPEFLTYFQNEAQLEKSRLLSDRFSAERPKGSFSTLEIQRTEQGDSAMYLCASSRPGQANTEAFFGQGTRLTVV.

V gene TRBV2 combines with J gene TRBJ1-1; weak D call: TRBD1 (5 bases). V was trimmed by 3 bases and J by 1 base, leaving 15 bases between them. Germline V lookup: CDR1 SNHLY, CDR2 FYNNEI. This CDR3 comprises 16 residues. The CDR3 here is CASSDIERGGNTEAFF. The CDR3 DNA reads as TGTGCCAGCAGTGATATCGAAAGGGGTGGGAACACTGAAGCTTTCTTT.

The J gene is TRBJ2-3, the V gene TRBV9; tentatively, D is TRBD2 (5 bases). Germline V gene lookup returns CDR1 SGDLS and CDR2 YYNGEE. This CDR3 is built from 16 residues. Trimming pared 3 bases from V and 3 bases from J, leaving 17 bases between. The CDR3 protein is CASSGMDGLGTDTQYF. DNA of the CDR3: TGTGCCAGCAGCGGGATGGACGGACTGGGGACAGATACGCAGTATTTT.

V usage is TRBV27 and J usage is TRBJ2-1; no clear D. This CDR3 is 14 amino acids long. Germline V lookup: CDR1 MNHEY, CDR2 SMNVEV (reference sequence). V was pared by 2 bases and J by 7 bases, with 12 bases between. The CDR3 loop reads CASSLQARGNEQFF. The CDR3 nucleotides read TGTGCCAGCAGTTTACAGGCCCGAGGTAATGAGCAGTTCTTC.